This T cell receptor (beta chain) was sequenced in a study of Graves' ophthalmopathy and Graves' hyperthyroidism. Isolation of PBMCs was performed using around 9.5 ml of fresh peripheral blood. RNA served as the template for amplifying TCR beta CDR3 regions. The workflow started with a first-round RT-PCR run with HTBI primers and then moved on to a second-round multiplex PCR. TCRdb re-called the multiplex PCR reads with MiXCR, one entry per CDR3 protein. The sample has hundreds of thousands of distinct CDR3 sequences; roughly 40% are singletons. General study findings and limits: Sensitivity of approximately 66% and specificity of less than 85% were achieved by the model that predicted ophthalmopathy progression.

The CDR3 runs to 13 residues. After removal of 5 bases from V and 9 bases from J, the junction contained 10 bases not matched to a gene. This clonotype was counted a few times. Its antigen is still unknown. This sequence originates from an adult man with Graves' ophthalmopathy. The V gene is TRBV12-3 or TRBV12-4, the J gene TRBJ2-7; 7 bases line up with TRBD1. Sequenced sample: peripheral blood. The chain's CDR3 is CASSLGQPPGQYF. In DNA form, the CDR3 reads TGTGCCAGCAGTCTGGGACAGCCCCCGGGGCAGTACTTC.